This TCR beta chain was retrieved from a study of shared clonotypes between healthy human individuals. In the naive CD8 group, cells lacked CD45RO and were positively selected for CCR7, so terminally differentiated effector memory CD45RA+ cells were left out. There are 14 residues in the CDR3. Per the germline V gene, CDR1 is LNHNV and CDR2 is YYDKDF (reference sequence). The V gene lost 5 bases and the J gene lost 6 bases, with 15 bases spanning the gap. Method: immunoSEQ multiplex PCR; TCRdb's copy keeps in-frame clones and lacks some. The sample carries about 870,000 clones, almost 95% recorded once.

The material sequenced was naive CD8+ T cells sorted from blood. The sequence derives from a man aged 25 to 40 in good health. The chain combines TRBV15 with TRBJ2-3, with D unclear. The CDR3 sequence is CATSPLIVRDTQYF. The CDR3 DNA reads TGTGCCACCAGCCCCCTAATCGTCCGGGATACGCAGTATTTT.